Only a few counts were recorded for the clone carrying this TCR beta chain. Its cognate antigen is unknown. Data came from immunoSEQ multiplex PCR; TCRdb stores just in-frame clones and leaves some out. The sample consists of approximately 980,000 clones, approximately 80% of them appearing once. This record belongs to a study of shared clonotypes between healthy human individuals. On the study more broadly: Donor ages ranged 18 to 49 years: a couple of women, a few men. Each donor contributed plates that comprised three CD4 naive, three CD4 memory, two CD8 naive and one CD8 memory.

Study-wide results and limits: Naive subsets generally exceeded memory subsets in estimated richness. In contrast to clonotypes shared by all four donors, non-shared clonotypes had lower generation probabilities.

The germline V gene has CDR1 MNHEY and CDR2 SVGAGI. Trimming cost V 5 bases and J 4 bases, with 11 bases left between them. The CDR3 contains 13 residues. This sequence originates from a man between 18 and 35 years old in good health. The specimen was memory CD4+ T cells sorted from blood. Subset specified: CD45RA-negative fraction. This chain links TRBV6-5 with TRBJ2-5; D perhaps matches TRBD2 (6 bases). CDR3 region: CASSQTRRETQYF. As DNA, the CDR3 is TGTGCCAGCAGTCAGACTAGAAGAGAGACCCAGTACTTC.